This T cell receptor beta chain was sequenced during a study of T-cell memory formation after mild COVID-19. This CDR3 is built from 17 residues. The junction had 10 bases not matched to a gene; V was cut back by 6 bases and J by 7 bases. The table lists this clonotype with a few counts. What it binds is unknown. TCRalpha and TCRbeta libraries used 5'RACE with constant-segment primers and UMIs. TCRdb re-called the 5' RACE reads with MiXCR, one entry per CDR3 protein. Here the sample spans 85,000 to 120,000 distinct CDR3 sequences, over 15% being singletons. Study-level points and caveats: A second wave expanding day 15 to 37 was CD4+-biased; contracting clones were balanced. Researchers could not confirm that second-wave clones peaking on day 37 targeted SARS-CoV-2. Shrinking CD4+ clones were chiefly CM and EM; CD8+ ones were chiefly EMRA.

What was sequenced was PBMCs or a T cell subset sorted from them (not recorded which). This chain links TRBV12-3 or TRBV12-4 with TRBJ2-1; 15 nucleotides line up with TRBD2. The origin of this receptor is an adult woman who had mild COVID-19 (a few samples of this study predate the infection). Cell type and time point are not known. The CDR3 reads CASRSLRTSGGVNEQFF. The CDR3 bases are TGTGCCAGCAGATCCCTACGGACTAGCGGGGGGGTTAATGAGCAGTTCTTC.